This is a list of T cell receptor beta chains from one sample in a study of blood T cell repertoires in COVID-19. Some clones are missing from TCRdb's copy, which holds only in-frame ones; the method was immunoSEQ multiplex PCR. The data hold roughly 87,000 clones, with about 71% observed a single time. The specimen was peripheral blood. Receptor source: a woman in her 50s with acute or convalescent COVID-19. Both conserved end residues are part of each CDR3. D genes are given only for firm matches. Only part of the rows carry a size: once, few, many, or a class if the clone is expanded.

>.|TRBV19|TRBJ1-2|TRBD1
CASSIETGGRNYGYTF
>.|TRBV6-1|TRBJ2-1|.
CASSDGTEQFF
>.|TRBV5-1|TRBJ1-6|TRBD1
CASSLSGDRGSPLHF
>.|TRBV27|TRBJ1-2|TRBD1
CASRTNRQGADYGYTF
>.|TRBV28|TRBJ1-1|TRBD1
CASSLRQGEAFF
>.|TRBV19|TRBJ1-1|.
CASSILGGQSTEAFF
>.|TRBV19|TRBJ1-1|TRBD1
CASSSMDRGRLGTEAFF
>.|TRBV2|TRBJ2-7|.
CASSEGATYSYEQYF
>.|TRBV12-2|TRBJ1-1|.
CASRFVDGQTETEAFF
>.|TRBV11-2|TRBJ1-1|.
CASSLGGGLNTEAFF
>.|TRBV5-1|TRBJ1-4|TRBD1
CASSLVRTGANEKLFF
>.|TRBV3-1/TRBV3-2|TRBJ1-3|.
CASSLQMSGNTIYF
>.|TRBV2|TRBJ1-1|.
CASGRSRASNTEAFF
>.|TRBV7-9|TRBJ2-5|TRBD1
CASSLRAQGPETQYF
>.|TRBV9|TRBJ1-5|.
CASSVTDSNQPQHF
>once|TRBV14|TRBJ1-3|.
CASSQAGFGNTIYF
>.|TRBV28|TRBJ1-2|.
CASSLFQGRHGYTF
>.|TRBV7-9|TRBJ1-6|TRBD1
CASSIGQGRTLHF